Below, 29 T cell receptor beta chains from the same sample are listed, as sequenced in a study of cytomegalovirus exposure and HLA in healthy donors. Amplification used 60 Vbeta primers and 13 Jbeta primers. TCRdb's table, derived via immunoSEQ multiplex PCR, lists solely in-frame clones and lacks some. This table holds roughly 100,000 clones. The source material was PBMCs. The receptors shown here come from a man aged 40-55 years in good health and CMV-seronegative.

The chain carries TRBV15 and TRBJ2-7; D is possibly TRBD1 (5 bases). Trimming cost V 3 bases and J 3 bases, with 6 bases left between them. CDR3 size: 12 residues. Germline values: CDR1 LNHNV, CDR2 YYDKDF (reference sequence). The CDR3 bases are TGTGCCACCAGCAGGGACAACTACGAGCAGTACTTC. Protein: CATSRDNYEQYF.

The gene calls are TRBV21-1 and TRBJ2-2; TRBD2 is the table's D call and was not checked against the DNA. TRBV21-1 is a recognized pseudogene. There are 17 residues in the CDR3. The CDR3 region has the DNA TGTGCCAGCAGCACGGGACTAGCGGCTACCTTCACCGGGGAGCTGTTTTTT. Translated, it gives CASSTGLAATFTGELFF.

The CDR3 bases are TGTGCCAGCAGCCCCAACATAGCGTGGTCCTACGAGCAGTACTTC. Protein: CASSPNIAWSYEQYF. V and J are TRBV4-2 and TRBJ2-7; D may be TRBD2 (5 bases). The germline V gene encodes CDR1 LGHNA and CDR2 YNFKEQ. There are 15 residues in the CDR3. The V end lost 4 bases, the J end lost 1 base, and 14 bases lay between the germline ends.

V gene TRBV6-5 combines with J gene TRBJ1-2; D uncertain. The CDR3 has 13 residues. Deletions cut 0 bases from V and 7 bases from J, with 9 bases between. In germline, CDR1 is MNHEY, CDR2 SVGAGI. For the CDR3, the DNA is TGTGCCAGCAGTTACTCGGTTGGGAGTGGCTACACCTTC. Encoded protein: CASSYSVGSGYTF.

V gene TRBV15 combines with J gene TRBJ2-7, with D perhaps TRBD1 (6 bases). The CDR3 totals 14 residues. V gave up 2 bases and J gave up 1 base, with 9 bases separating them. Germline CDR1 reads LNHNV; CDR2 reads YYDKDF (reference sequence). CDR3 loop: CATSRKDRSYEQYF. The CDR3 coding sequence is TGTGCCACCAGCAGAAAGGACAGATCCTACGAGCAGTACTTC.

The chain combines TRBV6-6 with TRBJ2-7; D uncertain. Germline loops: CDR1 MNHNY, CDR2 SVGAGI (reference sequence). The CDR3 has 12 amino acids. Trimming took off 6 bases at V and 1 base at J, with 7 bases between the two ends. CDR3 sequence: CASSQTSYEQYF. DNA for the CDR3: TGTGCCAGCAGCCAGACATCCTACGAGCAGTACTTC.

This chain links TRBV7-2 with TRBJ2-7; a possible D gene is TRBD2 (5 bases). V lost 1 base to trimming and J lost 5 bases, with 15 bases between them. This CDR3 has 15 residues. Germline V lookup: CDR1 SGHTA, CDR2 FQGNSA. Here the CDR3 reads CASSLEVGLGHEQYF. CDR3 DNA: TGTGCCAGCAGCTTAGAAGTCGGACTTGGCCACGAGCAGTACTTC.

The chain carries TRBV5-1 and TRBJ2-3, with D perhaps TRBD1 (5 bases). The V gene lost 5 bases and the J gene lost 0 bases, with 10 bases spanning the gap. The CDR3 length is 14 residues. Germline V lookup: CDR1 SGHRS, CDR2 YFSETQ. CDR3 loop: CASRPGMSTDTQYF. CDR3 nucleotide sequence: TGCGCCAGCAGACCAGGGATGAGCACAGATACGCAGTATTTT.

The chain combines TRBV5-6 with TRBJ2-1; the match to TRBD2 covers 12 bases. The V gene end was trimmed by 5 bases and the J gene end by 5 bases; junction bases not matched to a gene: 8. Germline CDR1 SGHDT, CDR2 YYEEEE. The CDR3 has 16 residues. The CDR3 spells CASSFRTSGTHNEQFF. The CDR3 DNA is TGTGCCAGCAGTTTTAGGACTAGCGGGACACACAATGAGCAGTTCTTC.

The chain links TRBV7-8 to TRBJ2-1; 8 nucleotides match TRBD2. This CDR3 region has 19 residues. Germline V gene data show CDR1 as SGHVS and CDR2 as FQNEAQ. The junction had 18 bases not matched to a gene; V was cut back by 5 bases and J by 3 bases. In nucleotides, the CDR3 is TGTGCCAGCAGCCCATTACGGGGGAAGGCGGGGGGCCACTACAATGAGCAGTTCTTC. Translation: CASSPLRGKAGGHYNEQFF. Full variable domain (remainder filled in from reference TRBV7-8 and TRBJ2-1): GAGVSQSPRYKVAKRGQDVALRCDPISGHVSLFWYQQALGQGPEFLTYFQNEAQLDKSGLPSDRFFAERPEGSVSTLKIQRTQQEDSAVYLCASSPLRGKAGGHYNEQFFGPGTRLTVL.

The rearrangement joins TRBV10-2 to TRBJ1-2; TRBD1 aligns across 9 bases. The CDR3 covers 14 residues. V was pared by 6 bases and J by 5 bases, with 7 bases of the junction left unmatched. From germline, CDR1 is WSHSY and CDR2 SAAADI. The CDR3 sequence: CASSGGGQGYGYTF. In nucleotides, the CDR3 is TGCGCCAGCAGCGGAGGGGGACAGGGTTATGGCTACACCTTC.

The CDR3 nucleotides are TGCAGCGTCGATAAGACTAGCGGGAGTCAGGAGCAGTTCTTC. Encoded protein: CSVDKTSGSQEQFF. The chain couples TRBV29-1 to TRBJ2-1; TRBD2 matches 12 bases. Unmatched junction bases numbered 10, after V lost 6 bases and J lost 10 bases. This CDR3 spans 14 amino acids. The V gene's germline CDR1 is SQVTM and CDR2 ANQGSEA.

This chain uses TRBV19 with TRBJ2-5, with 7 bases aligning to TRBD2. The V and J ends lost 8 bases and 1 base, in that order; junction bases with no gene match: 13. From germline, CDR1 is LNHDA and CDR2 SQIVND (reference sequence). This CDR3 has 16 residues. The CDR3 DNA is TGTGCCAGTGCACCGGGGGGAGCGGGCCTCCAAGAGACCCAGTACTTC. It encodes CASAPGGAGLQETQYF.

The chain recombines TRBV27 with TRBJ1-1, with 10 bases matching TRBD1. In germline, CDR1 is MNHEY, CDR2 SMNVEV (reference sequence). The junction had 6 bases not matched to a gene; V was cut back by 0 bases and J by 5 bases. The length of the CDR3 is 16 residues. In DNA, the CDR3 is TGTGCCAGCAGTTTATCGGCGACAGGGGGCATGACTGAAGCTTTCTTT. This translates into CASSLSATGGMTEAFF.

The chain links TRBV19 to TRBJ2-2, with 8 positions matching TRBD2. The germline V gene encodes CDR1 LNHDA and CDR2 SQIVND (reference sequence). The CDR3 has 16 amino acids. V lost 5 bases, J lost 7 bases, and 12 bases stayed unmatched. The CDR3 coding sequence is TGTGCCAGTAGTCCCCGTGCAACGGGGGGGCACGGGGAGCTGTTTTTT. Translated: CASSPRATGGHGELFF.

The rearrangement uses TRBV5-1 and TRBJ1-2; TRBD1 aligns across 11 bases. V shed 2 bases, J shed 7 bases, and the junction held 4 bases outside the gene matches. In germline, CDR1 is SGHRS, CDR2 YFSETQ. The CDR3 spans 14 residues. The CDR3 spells CASSLAGTGGGYTF. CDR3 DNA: TGCGCCAGCAGCTTAGCCGGGACAGGGGGTGGCTACACCTTC.

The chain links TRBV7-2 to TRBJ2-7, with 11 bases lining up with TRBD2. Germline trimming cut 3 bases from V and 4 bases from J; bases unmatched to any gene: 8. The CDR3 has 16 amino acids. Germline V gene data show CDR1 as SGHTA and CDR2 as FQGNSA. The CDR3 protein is CASSFSSGRSLYEQYF. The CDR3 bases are TGTGCCAGCAGCTTTTCTAGCGGGAGGTCCCTGTACGAGCAGTACTTC.

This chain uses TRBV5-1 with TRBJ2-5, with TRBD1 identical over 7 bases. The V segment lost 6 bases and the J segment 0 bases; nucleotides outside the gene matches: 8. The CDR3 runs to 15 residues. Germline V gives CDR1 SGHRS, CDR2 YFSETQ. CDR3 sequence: CASTLQGSYQETQYF. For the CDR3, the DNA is TGCGCCAGCACCTTACAGGGGTCTTACCAAGAGACCCAGTACTTC.

The CDR3, as DNA: TGTGCCTGGAGTGTAAAAGCTCTTCAAGAGACCCAGTACTTC. Residues: CAWSVKALQETQYF. The V gene is TRBV30, the J gene TRBJ2-5; no clear D gene. CDR3 length: 14 amino acids. Germline V gene data show CDR1 as GTSNPN and CDR2 as SVGIG (reference sequence). V lost 0 bases, J lost 2 bases, and 10 bases lay in between.

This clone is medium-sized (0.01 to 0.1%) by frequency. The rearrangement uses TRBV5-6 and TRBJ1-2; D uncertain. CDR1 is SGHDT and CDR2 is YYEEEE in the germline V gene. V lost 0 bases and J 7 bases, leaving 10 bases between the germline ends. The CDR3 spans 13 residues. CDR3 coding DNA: TGTGCCAGCAGCTTGGACCCCACTGGTGGCTACACCTTC. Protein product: CASSLDPTGGYTF.

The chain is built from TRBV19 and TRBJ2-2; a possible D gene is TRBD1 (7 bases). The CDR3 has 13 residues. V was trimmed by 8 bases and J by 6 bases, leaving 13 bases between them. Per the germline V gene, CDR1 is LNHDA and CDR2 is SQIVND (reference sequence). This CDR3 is CASVRGEAGELFF. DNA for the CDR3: TGTGCCAGTGTCAGGGGGGAGGCCGGGGAGCTGTTTTTT.

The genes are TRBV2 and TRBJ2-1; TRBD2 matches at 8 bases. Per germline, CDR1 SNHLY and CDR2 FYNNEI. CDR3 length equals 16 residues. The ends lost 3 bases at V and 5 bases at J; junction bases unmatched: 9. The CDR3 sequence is CASSDLIAGRDNEQFF. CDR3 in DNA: TGTGCCAGCAGTGATCTCATAGCGGGAAGAGACAATGAGCAGTTCTTC.

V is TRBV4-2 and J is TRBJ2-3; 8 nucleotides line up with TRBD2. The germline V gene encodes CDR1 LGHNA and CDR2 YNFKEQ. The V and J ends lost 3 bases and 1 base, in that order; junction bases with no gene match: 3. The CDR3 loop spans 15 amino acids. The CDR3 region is CASSHSGGGTDTQYF. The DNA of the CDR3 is TGTGCCAGCAGCCACTCGGGGGGGGGCACAGATACGCAGTATTTT.

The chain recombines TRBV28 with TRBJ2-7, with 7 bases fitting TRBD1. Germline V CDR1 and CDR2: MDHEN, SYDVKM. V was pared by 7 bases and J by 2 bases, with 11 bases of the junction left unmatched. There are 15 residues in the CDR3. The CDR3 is CASTRQGGSTYEQYF. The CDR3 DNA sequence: TGTGCCAGCACCCGCCAAGGGGGCAGTACCTACGAGCAGTACTTC.

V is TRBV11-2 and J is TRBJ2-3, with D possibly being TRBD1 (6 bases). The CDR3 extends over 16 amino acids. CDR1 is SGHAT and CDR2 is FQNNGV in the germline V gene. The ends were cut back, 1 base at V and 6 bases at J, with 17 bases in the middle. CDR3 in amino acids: CASSLGGRAVSDTQYF. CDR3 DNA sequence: TGTGCCAGCAGCTTAGGGGGGCGGGCGGTTTCGGATACGCAGTATTTT.

This CDR3 is CASTDRRGEQFF. CDR3 sequence (DNA): TGTGCCAGCACGGACAGGCGGGGTGAGCAGTTCTTC. This rearrangement joins TRBV2 to TRBJ2-1; D perhaps matches TRBD1 (7 bases). V dropped 7 bases and J dropped 9 bases, with 13 bases sitting between them. The CDR3 extends over 12 amino acids. CDR1 and CDR2 (germline): SNHLY, FYNNEI.

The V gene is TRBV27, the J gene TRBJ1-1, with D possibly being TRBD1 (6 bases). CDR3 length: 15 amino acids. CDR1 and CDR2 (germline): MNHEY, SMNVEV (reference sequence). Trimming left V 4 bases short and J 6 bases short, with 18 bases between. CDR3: CASSSQGSPPPEAFF. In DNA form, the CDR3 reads TGTGCCAGCAGTTCACAGGGTTCACCGCCCCCTGAAGCTTTCTTT.

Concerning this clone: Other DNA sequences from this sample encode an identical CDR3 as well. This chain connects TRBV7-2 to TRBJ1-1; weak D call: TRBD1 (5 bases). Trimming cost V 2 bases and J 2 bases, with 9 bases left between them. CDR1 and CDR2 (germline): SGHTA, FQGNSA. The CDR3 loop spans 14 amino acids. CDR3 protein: CASSLYRLNTEAFF. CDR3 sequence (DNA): TGTGCCAGCAGCTTATACAGGCTTAACACTGAAGCTTTCTTT. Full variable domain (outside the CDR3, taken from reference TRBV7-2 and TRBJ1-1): GAGVSQSPSNKVTEKGKDVELRCDPISGHTALYWYRQSLGQGLEFLIYFQGNSAPDKSGLPSDRFSAERTGGSVSTLTIQRTQQEDSAVYLCASSLYRLNTEAFFGQGTRLTVV.

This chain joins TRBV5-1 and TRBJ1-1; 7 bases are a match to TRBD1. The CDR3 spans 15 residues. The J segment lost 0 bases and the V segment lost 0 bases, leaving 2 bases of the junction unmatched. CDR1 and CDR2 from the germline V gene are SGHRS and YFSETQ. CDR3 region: CASSLATGVNTEAFF. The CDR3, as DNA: TGCGCCAGCAGCTTGGCCACAGGGGTGAACACTGAAGCTTTCTTT.